This T cell receptor (beta chain) was recorded in a study of OX40 agonist ivuxolimab in advanced cancers. About the research overall: Patients were treated with intravenous ivuxolimab, dosed at 0.01 to 10 mg/kg and infused every 2 weeks. Partial responses were achieved by three patients, one with hepatocellular carcinoma and two with cutaneous melanoma. The dose-escalation group included hepatocellular carcinoma, melanoma, renal cell carcinoma and head and neck cancer.

Study results and caveats: At 0.1 to 3.0 mg/kg and by week 6, CD4+ and CD8+ T cells in the blood had expanded clonally.

The CDR3 has 14 amino acids. Germline CDR1 reads MDHEN; CDR2 reads SYDVKM. With V trimmed by 6 bases and J by 2 bases, 4 bases remained unmatched. Sequencing used immunoSEQ multiplex PCR; TCRdb keeps in-frame clones, though not all of them. In the table there are 100,000 to 130,000 clones, roughly 90% of which are singletons. Turning to this clone: Its antigen is not identified.

The sequence derives from an adult with an advanced solid tumor such as melanoma, head and neck, liver or kidney cancer. The sample here was CD4+ or CD8+ T cells sorted from blood, taken in a trial of the OX40 agonist ivuxolimab. The rearrangement uses TRBV28 and TRBJ1-5; the match to TRBD1 covers 7 bases. The CDR3 spells CASSLDRGNQPQHF. CDR3 DNA sequence: TGTGCCAGCAGCCTCGACAGGGGCAATCAGCCCCAGCATTTT. Looking up the rest from reference TRBV28 and TRBJ1-5 gives the full variable domain: DVKVTQSSRYLVKRTGEKVFLECVQDMDHENMFWYRQDPGLGLRLIYFSYDVKMKEKGDIPEGYSVSREKKERFSLILESASTNQTSMYLCASSLDRGNQPQHFGDGTRLSIL.